Listed below are T cell receptor beta chains from one sample, sequenced in a study of T cells expressing NK-cell markers. TCRdb reprocessed the 5' RACE reads; each CDR3 protein has one entry and no DNA is given. The ten most abundant clones cover roughly 3.5% of a sample with 500,000 or so distinct CDR3 sequences. The sample taken for sequencing was blood T cells: a sorted CD56 or NKG2C T cell subset, CD4+ or CD8+ T cells, or bulk PBMC T cells (not recorded which). Source of these receptors: a man aged 18-30 years in good health. Both conserved end residues are part of each CDR3.

v_gene: TRBV9; j_gene: TRBJ2-5; len: 15; CDR3aa: CASSVAPLEGETQYF
v_gene: TRBV28; j_gene: TRBJ2-1; len: 16; CDR3aa: CASSLRLDGAYNEQFF
v_gene: TRBV20-1; j_gene: TRBJ2-5; len: 11; CDR3aa: CGGTGQETQYF
v_gene: TRBV29-1; j_gene: TRBJ2-7; len: 13; CDR3aa: CSVDGQEAYEQYF
v_gene: TRBV12-3/TRBV12-4; j_gene: TRBJ1-1; len: 15; CDR3aa: CASSTYRGDFSEAFF
v_gene: TRBV29-1; j_gene: TRBJ1-1; len: 13; CDR3aa: CSVDRVENTEAFF
v_gene: TRBV20-1; j_gene: TRBJ2-7; len: 14; CDR3aa: CSAQPRQASYEQYF
v_gene: TRBV6-5; j_gene: TRBJ1-4; len: 15; CDR3aa: CASSYPAGGGEKLFF
v_gene: TRBV27; j_gene: TRBJ2-1; len: 15; CDR3aa: CASSFAGVSGNEQFF
v_gene: TRBV7-2; j_gene: TRBJ1-1; len: 14; CDR3aa: CASSLIPGDTEAFF
v_gene: TRBV11-2; j_gene: TRBJ2-7; len: 15; CDR3aa: CASSRRDRASYEQYF
v_gene: TRBV6-2/TRBV6-3; j_gene: TRBJ2-3; len: 17; CDR3aa: CASRTLLMGGTADTQYF
v_gene: TRBV6-4; j_gene: TRBJ2-7; len: 16; CDR3aa: CASSDSCSGRPYEQYF
v_gene: TRBV6-6; j_gene: TRBJ2-7; len: 13; CDR3aa: CASSGLGEGTKYF
v_gene: TRBV9; j_gene: TRBJ2-1; len: 15; CDR3aa: CASSVTGGPGYEQFF
v_gene: TRBV27; j_gene: TRBJ2-6; len: 15; CDR3aa: CASTLRVSGANVLTF
v_gene: TRBV29-1; j_gene: TRBJ2-1; len: 14; CDR3aa: CSVVTSGRAGEQFF
v_gene: TRBV12-3/TRBV12-4; j_gene: TRBJ2-1; len: 16; CDR3aa: CASSPGTSGRLGEQFF
v_gene: TRBV10-3; j_gene: TRBJ2-3; len: 11; CDR3aa: CAITTADTQYF
v_gene: TRBV11-2; j_gene: TRBJ2-3; len: 14; CDR3aa: CASSLAQWGDTQYF
v_gene: TRBV5-1; j_gene: TRBJ1-1; len: 14; CDR3aa: CASSPSTGNTEAFF
v_gene: TRBV29-1; j_gene: TRBJ2-1; len: 12; CDR3aa: CSVKLPGNEQFF
v_gene: TRBV4-2; j_gene: TRBJ1-5; len: 12; CDR3aa: CASSQGQQPQHF
v_gene: TRBV5-1; j_gene: TRBJ2-5; len: 14; CDR3aa: CASSVTGTAETQYF
v_gene: TRBV11-2; j_gene: TRBJ2-1; len: 17; CDR3aa: CASSLVGTAREMGEQFF
v_gene: TRBV10-3; j_gene: TRBJ2-7; len: 13; CDR3aa: CATSWDRGNEQYF
v_gene: TRBV6-2/TRBV6-3; j_gene: TRBJ2-3; len: 17; CDR3aa: CASSYSRGRERADTQYF
v_gene: TRBV6-1; j_gene: TRBJ1-5; len: 17; CDR3aa: CASSRMGGGGSNQPQHF
v_gene: TRBV12-3/TRBV12-4; j_gene: TRBJ1-5; len: 16; CDR3aa: CASSLSGDLGNQPQHF
v_gene: TRBV9; j_gene: TRBJ2-2; len: 14; CDR3aa: CASSHPPGAGELFF
v_gene: TRBV10-3; j_gene: TRBJ2-1; len: 13; CDR3aa: CAVVAGGLGEQFF
v_gene: TRBV6-2/TRBV6-3; j_gene: TRBJ2-7; len: 15; CDR3aa: CASSPLGLAGDEQYF
v_gene: TRBV7-2; j_gene: TRBJ2-4; len: 13; CDR3aa: CASSSNGENIQYF
v_gene: TRBV5-1; j_gene: TRBJ1-4; len: 17; CDR3aa: CASSFVGSGSTNEKLFF
v_gene: TRBV10-3; j_gene: TRBJ1-6; len: 13; CDR3aa: CAISESSDSPLHF
v_gene: TRBV14; j_gene: TRBJ2-1; len: 15; CDR3aa: CASSHLRDSYNEQFF
v_gene: TRBV29-1; j_gene: TRBJ2-1; len: 14; CDR3aa: CSVFVETNNNEQFF
v_gene: TRBV7-2; j_gene: TRBJ2-4; len: 13; CDR3aa: CASSSGAGNIQYF
v_gene: TRBV5-5; j_gene: TRBJ1-3; len: 12; CDR3aa: CASAVSENTIYF
v_gene: TRBV5-6; j_gene: TRBJ1-5; len: 17; CDR3aa: CASSPGPQGPGNQPQHF
v_gene: TRBV2; j_gene: TRBJ2-1; len: 16; CDR3aa: CASRDGTSGLGNEQFF
v_gene: TRBV15; j_gene: TRBJ2-5; len: 14; CDR3aa: CATSRGLPRETQYF
v_gene: TRBV12-3/TRBV12-4; j_gene: TRBJ2-1; len: 18; CDR3aa: CASRPRPGGIAGGNEQFF
v_gene: TRBV7-2; j_gene: TRBJ2-5; len: 15; CDR3aa: CASTVLLGWQETQYF
v_gene: TRBV10-3; j_gene: TRBJ2-2; len: 16; CDR3aa: CAISDGTGGNTGELFF
v_gene: TRBV7-2; j_gene: TRBJ2-1; len: 17; CDR3aa: CASSLSGTARGYNEQFF
v_gene: TRBV5-1; j_gene: TRBJ2-2; len: 15; CDR3aa: CASSPDPSFTGELFF
v_gene: TRBV20-1; j_gene: TRBJ2-7; len: 13; CDR3aa: CSAYETGSYEQYF
v_gene: TRBV28; j_gene: TRBJ1-1; len: 14; CDR3aa: CASDPTGTNTEAFF
v_gene: TRBV6-5; j_gene: TRBJ2-3; len: 15; CDR3aa: CASSYHEGPTDTQYF
v_gene: TRBV20-1; j_gene: TRBJ2-1; len: 16; CDR3aa: CSARPGLAGSYNEQFF
v_gene: TRBV7-2; j_gene: TRBJ2-5; len: 14; CDR3aa: CASSLIAGLETQYF